This TCR beta chain came from a study of blood T cell repertoires in COVID-19. The wider study: Samples of COVID-19 (acute and convalescent) were obtained from the United States, Italy and Spain. Sources were T cells, B-cell-depleted T cells, or PBMCs; the material itself was cDNA or gDNA.

Germline V lookup: CDR1 GTSNPN, CDR2 SVGIG (reference sequence). Deletions cut 2 bases from V and 3 bases from J, with 16 bases between. CDR3 size: 15 residues. Authors' analysis steps: Reference gene primer amplification gave estimated nucleated cell counts. Clones were sequenced by immunoSEQ multiplex PCR, and TCRdb holds only the in-frame ones, with some missing. V and J calls and clone size follow that table, whereas D and trimming were derived from the DNA. The top ten hold 1.7% of the sample, which has about 210,000 clones, about 87% seen once. The V and J genes are TRBV30 and TRBJ1-2; tentatively, D is TRBD1 (6 bases). The sequenced material came from peripheral blood. This TCR derives from a man between 65 and 80 years old with acute or convalescent COVID-19. Here the CDR3 reads CAWSSRTAYHYGYTF. The CDR3 bases are TGTGCCTGGAGTTCCCGGACAGCTTACCACTATGGCTACACCTTC.